The T cell receptor beta chain described here comes from a study of T-cell reconstitution after alpha-beta-depleted transplantation in children. Unique molecular identifiers featured in how the TCRbeta library was prepared. TCRdb passed the PCR reads through MiXCR, listing each CDR3 protein once. Here the sample spans some 300,000 distinct CDR3 sequences, 10% being singletons. The J segment lost 4 bases and the V segment lost 4 bases, leaving 4 bases of the junction unmatched. Looked up from germline, CDR1 is SQVTM and CDR2 is ANQGSEA. This CDR3 has 13 residues. Sequenced here: PBMCs from the stem cell graft donor, sampled from the stem cell graft. The rearrangement links TRBV29-1 to TRBJ2-1; 7 positions agree with TRBD2. The TCR was taken from a human donor who donated a stem cell graft to a child with acute lymphoblastic leukemia. The CDR3 loop is CSVGGSGYNEQFF. The CDR3 DNA follows: TGCAGCGTTGGCGGGAGTGGTTACAATGAGCAGTTCTTC.